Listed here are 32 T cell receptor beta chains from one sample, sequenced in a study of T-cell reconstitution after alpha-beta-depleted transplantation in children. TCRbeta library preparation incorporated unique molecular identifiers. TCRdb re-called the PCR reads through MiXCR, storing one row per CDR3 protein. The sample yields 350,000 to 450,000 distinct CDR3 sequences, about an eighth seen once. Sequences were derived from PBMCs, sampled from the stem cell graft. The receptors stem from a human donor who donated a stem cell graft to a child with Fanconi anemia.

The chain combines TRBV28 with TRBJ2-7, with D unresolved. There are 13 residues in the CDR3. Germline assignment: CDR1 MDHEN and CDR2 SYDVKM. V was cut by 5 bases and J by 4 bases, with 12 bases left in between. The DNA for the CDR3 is TGTGCCAGCAGTCGAGACTTCCTATACGAGCAGTACTTC. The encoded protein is CASSRDFLYEQYF.

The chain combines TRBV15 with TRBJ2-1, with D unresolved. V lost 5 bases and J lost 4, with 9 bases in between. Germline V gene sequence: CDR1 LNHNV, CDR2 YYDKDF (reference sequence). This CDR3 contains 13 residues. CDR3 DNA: TGTGCCACCAGCTTCACGACATACAATGAGCAGTTCTTC. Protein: CATSFTTYNEQFF. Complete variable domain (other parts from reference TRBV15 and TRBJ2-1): DAMVIQNPRYQVTQFGKPVTLSCSQTLNHNVMYWYQQKSSQAPKLLFHYYDKDFNNEADTPDNFQSRRPNTSFCFLDIRSPGLGDTAMYLCATSFTTYNEQFFGPGTRLTVL.

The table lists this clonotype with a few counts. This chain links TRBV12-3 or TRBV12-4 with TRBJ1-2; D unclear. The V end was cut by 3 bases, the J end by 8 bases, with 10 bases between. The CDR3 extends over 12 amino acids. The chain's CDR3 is CASSFGLFGYTF. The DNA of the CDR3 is TGTGCCAGCAGTTTTGGGCTCTTCGGCTACACCTTC.

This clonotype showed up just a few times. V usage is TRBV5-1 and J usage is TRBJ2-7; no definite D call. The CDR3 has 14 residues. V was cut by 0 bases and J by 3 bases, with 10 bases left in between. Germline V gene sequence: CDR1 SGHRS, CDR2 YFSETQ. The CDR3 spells CASSLADGNYEQYF. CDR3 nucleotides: TGCGCCAGCAGCTTGGCCGATGGTAACTACGAGCAGTACTTC.

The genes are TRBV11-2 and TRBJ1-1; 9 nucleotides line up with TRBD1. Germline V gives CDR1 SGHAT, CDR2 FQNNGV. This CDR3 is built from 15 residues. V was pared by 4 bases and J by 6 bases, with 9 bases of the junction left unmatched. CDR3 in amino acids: CASSYTGTGMAEAFF. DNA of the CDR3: TGTGCCAGCAGCTACACGGGGACAGGGATGGCTGAAGCTTTCTTT.

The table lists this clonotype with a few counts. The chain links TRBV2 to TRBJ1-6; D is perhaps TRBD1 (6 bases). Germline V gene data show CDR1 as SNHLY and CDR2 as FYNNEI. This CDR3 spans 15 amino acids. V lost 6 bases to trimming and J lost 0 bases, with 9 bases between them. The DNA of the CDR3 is TGTGCCAGCAGCGGACAGAGCTCCTATAATTCACCCCTCCACTTT. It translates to CASSGQSSYNSPLHF.

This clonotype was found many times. Written as DNA, the CDR3 is TGCAGTGCTAGTCAAGAGACCCAGTACTTC. Its translation is CSASQETQYF. The chain joins TRBV20-1 to TRBJ2-5; D gene unclear. The CDR3 covers 10 residues. Trimming shortened V by 3 bases and J by 2 bases, and 1 base separated the two germline ends. Germline CDR1 DFQATT, CDR2 SNEGSKA (reference sequence).

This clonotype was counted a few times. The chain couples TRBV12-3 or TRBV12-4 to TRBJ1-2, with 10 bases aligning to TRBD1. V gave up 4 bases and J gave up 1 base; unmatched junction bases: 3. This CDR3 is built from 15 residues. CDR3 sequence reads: CASSSRDRGNYGYTF. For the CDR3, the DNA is TGTGCCAGCAGTTCCCGGGACAGGGGTAACTATGGCTACACCTTC.

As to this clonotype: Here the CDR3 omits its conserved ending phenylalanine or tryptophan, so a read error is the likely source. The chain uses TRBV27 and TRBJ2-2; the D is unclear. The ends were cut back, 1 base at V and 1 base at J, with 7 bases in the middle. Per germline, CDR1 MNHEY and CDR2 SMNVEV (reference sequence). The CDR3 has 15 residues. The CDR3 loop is CASSLLGRNTGELFL. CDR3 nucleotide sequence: TGTGCCAGCAGTTTATTGGGCAGGAACACCGGGGAGCTGTTTCTT.

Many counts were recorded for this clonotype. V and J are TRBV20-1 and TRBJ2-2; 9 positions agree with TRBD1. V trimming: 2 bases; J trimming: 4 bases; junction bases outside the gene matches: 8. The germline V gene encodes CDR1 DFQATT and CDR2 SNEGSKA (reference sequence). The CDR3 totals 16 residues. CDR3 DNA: TGCAGTGCTAGATATCCGGGACAGGGATTCACCGGGGAGCTGTTTTTT. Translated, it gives CSARYPGQGFTGELFF.

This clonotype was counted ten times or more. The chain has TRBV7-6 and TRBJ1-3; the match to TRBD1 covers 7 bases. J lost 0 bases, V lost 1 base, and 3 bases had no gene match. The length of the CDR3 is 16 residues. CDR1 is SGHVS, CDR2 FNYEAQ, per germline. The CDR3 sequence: CASSLGQGYSGNTIYF. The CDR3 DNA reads TGTGCCAGCAGCTTAGGACAGGGTTACTCTGGAAACACCATATATTTT.

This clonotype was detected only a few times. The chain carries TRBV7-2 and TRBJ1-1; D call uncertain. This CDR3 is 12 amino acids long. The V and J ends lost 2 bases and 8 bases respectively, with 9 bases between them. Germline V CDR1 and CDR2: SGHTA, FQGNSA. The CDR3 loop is CASSLPGLEAFF. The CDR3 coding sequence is TGTGCCAGCAGCTTACCCGGGTTGGAAGCTTTCTTT.

DNA of the CDR3: TGTGCCAGCAGCGTACTAGCGGGGGGGTACAATGAGCAGTTCTTC. This translates into CASSVLAGGYNEQFF. V is TRBV9 and J is TRBJ2-1; TRBD2 aligns across 12 bases. J was trimmed by 4 bases and V by 1 base; bases with no gene match: 0. This CDR3 is built from 15 residues. Germline V lookup: CDR1 SGDLS, CDR2 YYNGEE. The variable domain in full, completed from reference TRBV9 and TRBJ2-1, reads DSGVTQTPKHLITATGQRVTLRCSPRSGDLSVYWYQQSLDQGLQFLIQYYNGEERAKGNILERFSAQQFPDLHSELNLSSLELGDSALYFCASSVLAGGYNEQFFGPGTRLTVL.

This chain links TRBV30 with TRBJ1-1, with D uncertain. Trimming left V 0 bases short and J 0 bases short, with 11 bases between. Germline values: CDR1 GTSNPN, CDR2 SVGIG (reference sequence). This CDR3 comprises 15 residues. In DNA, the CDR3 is TGTGCCTGGAGTGTGAAGGGTCCCATGAACACTGAAGCTTTCTTT. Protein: CAWSVKGPMNTEAFF.

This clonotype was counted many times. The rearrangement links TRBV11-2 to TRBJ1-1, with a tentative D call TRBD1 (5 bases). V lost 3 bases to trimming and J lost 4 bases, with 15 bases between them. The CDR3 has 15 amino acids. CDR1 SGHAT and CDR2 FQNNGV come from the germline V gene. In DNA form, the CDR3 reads TGTGCCAGCAGCTTCGGTGACGGGGGAGGCACTGAAGCTTTCTTT. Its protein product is CASSFGDGGGTEAFF.

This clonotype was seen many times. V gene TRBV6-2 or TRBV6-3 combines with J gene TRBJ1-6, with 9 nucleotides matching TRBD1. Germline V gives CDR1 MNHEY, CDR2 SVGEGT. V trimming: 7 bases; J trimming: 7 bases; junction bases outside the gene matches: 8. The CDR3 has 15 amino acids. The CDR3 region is CASTLRGTGNSPLHF. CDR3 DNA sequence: TGTGCCAGCACCTTGAGGGGGACAGGGAATTCACCCCTCCACTTT.

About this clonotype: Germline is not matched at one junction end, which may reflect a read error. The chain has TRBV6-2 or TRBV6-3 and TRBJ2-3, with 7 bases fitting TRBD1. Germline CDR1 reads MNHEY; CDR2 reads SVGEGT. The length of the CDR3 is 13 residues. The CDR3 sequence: CASSDFRDSPLSF. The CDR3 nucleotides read TGTGCCAGCAGTGACTTCAGGGACAGCCCCCTGTCTTTT.

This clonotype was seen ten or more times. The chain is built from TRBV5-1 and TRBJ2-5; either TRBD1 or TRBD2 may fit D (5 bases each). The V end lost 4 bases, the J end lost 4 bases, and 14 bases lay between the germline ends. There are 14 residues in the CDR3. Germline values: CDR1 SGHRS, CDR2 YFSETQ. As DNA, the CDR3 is TGCGCCAGCAGCGCCCTGGTTGGGGGAGAGACCCAGTACTTC. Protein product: CASSALVGGETQYF.

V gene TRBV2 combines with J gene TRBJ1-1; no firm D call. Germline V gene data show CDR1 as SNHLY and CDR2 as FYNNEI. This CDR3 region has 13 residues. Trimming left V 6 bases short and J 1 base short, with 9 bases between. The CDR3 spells CASRERENTEAFF. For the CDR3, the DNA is TGTGCCAGCAGAGAGCGGGAGAACACTGAAGCTTTCTTT.

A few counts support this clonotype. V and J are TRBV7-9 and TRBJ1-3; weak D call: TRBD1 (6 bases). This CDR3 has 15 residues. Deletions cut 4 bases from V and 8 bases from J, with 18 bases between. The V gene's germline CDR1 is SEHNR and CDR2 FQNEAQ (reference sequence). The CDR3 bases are TGTGCCAGCAGCTCAGTGACAGGCTCCGCAGACACCATATATTTT. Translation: CASSSVTGSADTIYF.

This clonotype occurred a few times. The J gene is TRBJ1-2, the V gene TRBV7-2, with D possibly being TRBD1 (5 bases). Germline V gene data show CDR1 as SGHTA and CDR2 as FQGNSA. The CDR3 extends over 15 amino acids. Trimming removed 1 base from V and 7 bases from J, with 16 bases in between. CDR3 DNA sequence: TGTGCCAGCAGCTTAGAGGCCCTGGGGGGTAGTGGCTACACCTTC. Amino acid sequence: CASSLEALGGSGYTF.

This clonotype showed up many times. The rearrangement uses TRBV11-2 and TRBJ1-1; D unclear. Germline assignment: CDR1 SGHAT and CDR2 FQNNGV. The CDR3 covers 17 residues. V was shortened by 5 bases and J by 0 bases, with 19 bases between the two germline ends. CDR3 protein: CASSLHGSAYMNTEAFF. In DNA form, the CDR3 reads TGTGCCAGCAGCCTACACGGATCAGCATACATGAACACTGAAGCTTTCTTT.

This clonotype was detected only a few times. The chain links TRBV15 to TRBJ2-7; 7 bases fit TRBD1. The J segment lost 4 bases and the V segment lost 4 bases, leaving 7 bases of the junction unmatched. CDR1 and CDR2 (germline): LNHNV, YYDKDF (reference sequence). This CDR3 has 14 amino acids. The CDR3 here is CATSIRQGPYEQYF. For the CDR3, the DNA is TGTGCCACCAGCATACGACAGGGCCCATACGAGCAGTACTTC.

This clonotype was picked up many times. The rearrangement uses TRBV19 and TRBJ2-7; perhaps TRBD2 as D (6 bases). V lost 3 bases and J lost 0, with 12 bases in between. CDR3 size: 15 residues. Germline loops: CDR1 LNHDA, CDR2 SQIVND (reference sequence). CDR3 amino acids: CASSILRDSSYEQYF. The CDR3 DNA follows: TGTGCCAGTAGTATTCTCCGGGACTCCTCCTACGAGCAGTACTTC.

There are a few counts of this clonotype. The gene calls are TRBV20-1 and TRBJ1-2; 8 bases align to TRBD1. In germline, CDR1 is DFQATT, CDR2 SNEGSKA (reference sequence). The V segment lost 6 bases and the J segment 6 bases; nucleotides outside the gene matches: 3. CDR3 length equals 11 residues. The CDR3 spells CSADRADGYTF. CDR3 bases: TGCAGTGCGGACAGGGCGGATGGCTACACCTTC.

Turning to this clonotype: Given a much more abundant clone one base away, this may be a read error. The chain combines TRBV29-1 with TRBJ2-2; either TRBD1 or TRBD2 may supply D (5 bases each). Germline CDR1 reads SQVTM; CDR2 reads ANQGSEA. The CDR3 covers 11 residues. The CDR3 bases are TGCAGCGTTCTGGGGACCGGGGAGATGTTTTTT. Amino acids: CSVLGTGEMFF.

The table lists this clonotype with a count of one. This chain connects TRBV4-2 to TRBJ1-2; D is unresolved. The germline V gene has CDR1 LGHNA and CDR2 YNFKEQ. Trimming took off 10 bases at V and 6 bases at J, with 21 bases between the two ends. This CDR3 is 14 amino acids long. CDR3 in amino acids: CAMGPYLPGDGYTF. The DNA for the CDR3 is TGTGCCATGGGCCCCTATTTGCCAGGTGATGGCTACACCTTC.

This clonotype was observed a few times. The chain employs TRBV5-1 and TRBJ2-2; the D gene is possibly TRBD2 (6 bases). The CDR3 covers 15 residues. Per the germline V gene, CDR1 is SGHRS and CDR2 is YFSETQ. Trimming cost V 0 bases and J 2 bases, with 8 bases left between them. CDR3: CASSLEGLNTGELFF. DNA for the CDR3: TGCGCCAGCAGCTTGGAGGGACTCAACACCGGGGAGCTGTTTTTT. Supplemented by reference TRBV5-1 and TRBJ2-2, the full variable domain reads KAGVTQTPRYLIKTRGQQVTLSCSPISGHRSVSWYQQTPGQGLQFLFEYFSETQRNKGNFPGRFSGRQFSNSRSEMNVSTLELGDSALYLCASSLEGLNTGELFFGEGSRLTVL.

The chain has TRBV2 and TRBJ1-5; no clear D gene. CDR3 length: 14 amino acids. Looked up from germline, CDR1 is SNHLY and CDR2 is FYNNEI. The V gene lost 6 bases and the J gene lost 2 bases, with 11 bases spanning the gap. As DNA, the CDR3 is TGTGCCAGCAGCTTTTCTCAGGGCAATCAGCCCCAGCATTTT. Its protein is CASSFSQGNQPQHF.

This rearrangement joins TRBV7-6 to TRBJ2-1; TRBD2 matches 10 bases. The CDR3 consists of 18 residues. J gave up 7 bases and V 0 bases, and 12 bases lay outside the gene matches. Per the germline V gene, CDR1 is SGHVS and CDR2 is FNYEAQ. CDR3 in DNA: TGTGCCAGCAGCTTAGCTGTAAGCGGGGGGGCCGGAATAAATGAGCAGTTCTTC. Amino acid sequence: CASSLAVSGGAGINEQFF. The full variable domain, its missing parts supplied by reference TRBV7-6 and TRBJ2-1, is GAGVSQSPRYKVTKRGQDVALRCDPISGHVSLYWYRQALGQGPEFLTYFNYEAQQDKSGLPNDRFSAERPEGSISTLTIQRTEQRDSAMYRCASSLAVSGGAGINEQFFGPGTRLTVL.

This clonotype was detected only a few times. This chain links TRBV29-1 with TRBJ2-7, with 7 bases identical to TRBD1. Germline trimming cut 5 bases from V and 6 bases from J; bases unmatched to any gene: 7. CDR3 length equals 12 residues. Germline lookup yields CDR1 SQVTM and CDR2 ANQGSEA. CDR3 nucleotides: TGCAGCGTTTGGAACAGGGGAGCCGAGCAGTACTTC. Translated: CSVWNRGAEQYF.

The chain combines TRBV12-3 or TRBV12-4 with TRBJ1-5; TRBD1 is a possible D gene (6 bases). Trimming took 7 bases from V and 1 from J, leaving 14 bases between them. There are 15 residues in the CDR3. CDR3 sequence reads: CASKTGRRSNQPQHF. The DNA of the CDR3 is TGTGCCAGCAAAACAGGGCGTAGGAGCAATCAGCCCCAGCATTTT.